This entry describes one T cell receptor (beta chain). This record comes from a study of blood T cell repertoires in COVID-19. Study context: Samples came from the United States, Italy and Spain, spanning acute and convalescent COVID-19. PBMCs, B-cell-depleted T cells, or T cells were the source of the cDNA or gDNA that made up the material.

The CDR3 is made up of 13 amino acids. V was pared by 6 bases and J by 2 bases, with 2 bases of the junction left unmatched. Original data processing: Cell counts per sample came from amplifying reference gene primers. TCRdb keeps only in-frame clones here, not all; method: immunoSEQ multiplex PCR. From that table come the V and J calls and clone size; the DNA was used to work out D and trimming. The repertoire holds about 200,000 clones, 84% seen once, with roughly 4.6% in the top ten. Input material: peripheral blood. The TCR was taken from a woman in her seventies with active or convalescent COVID-19. V usage is TRBV12-3 or TRBV12-4 and J usage is TRBJ2-5, with TRBD1 matching over 8 bases. The CDR3 protein is CASRTGGQETQYF. CDR3 coding DNA: TGTGCCAGCAGAACAGGGGGACAAGAGACCCAGTACTTC.